This TCR beta chain derives from a study of metastatic and nonmetastatic thyroid tumors (TCRdb year 2020). Regarding the complete study: The researchers compared repertoires between peripheral blood samples and tumor or nodule tissue samples from patients with malignant or benign thyroid disease.

The investigation overall reported the following: TCR beta diversity was reported as significantly higher in malignant tumors than in benign nodules, in both blood and tumor samples.

Before undergoing thyroid surgery, none of the patients had been given any kind of treatment. Using T-cell receptor beta sequencing, the researchers looked back retrospectively at clinical samples from patients, gathered between about 2011 and 2018. Libraries were constructed by PCR. TCRdb names Illumina HiSeq 4000 as the instrument used. The TCR beta-chain CDR3 region of each patient was profiled by high-throughput sequencing. On the study's bioinformatics: The researchers built a classifier to tell apart papillary thyroid cancer patients with distant metastasis, based on CDR3 differences among clinicopathological groups. The Shannon index was used to assess repertoire diversity, and the Morisita-Horn index was used to assess tumor-blood repertoire similarity. The public sequencing data were trimmed at Q25 with fastp and processed into clonotypes with MiXCR by TCRdb, which kept only in-frame beta chains. TCRdb, rather than the study authors, made the V and J calls. This sample is represented by thousands of clones; 35% to 40% of them were singletons. About 22% of the sample lies in the top ten.

For this clone: Its antigen is not yet known. Its ends do not fully match the called genes, so a read error is possible.

Source material: tumor tissue. This TCR was sampled from a female donor with papillary thyroid cancer or a benign thyroid nodule (not recorded which). Some clones in this sample may be carry-over from other donors' samples.

The nucleotide sequence is TGTGCCAGCAGTAAAAGACCGGGACCCTTAACCTACGATCAGTACTTC. It encodes CASSKRPGPLTYDQYF. The V and J segments used are TRBV28 and TRBJ2-7; the D segment may tentatively be TRBD1 or TRBD2, each giving 5 matched bases. CDR1 and CDR2 are read off the germline V gene as MDHEN and SYDVKM. The CDR3 goes from the cysteine to the phenylalanine over 16 residues. The CDR3 DNA has 48 bases and is translated from base 1.